The 18 T cell receptor beta chains below all came from one sample that was sequenced in a study of breast tumors, draining lymph nodes, adjacent tissues. MiXCR, applied by TCRdb to the multiplex PCR reads, yields one record per CDR3 protein. In the table there are about 180,000 distinct CDR3 sequences, about 33% of which are singletons. Axillary draining lymph nodes of breast cancer patients supplied the node samples. The sequencing input was axillary lymph node tissue. These TCRs come from a female donor with breast cancer. Some clones in this sample may be carry-over from other donors' samples.

Remarks on this clonotype: The junction and the germline gene differ at one end; a read error may be behind it. V usage is TRBV19 and J usage is TRBJ2-7; D unresolved. This CDR3 comprises 14 residues. The germline gives CDR1 LNHDA, CDR2 SQIVND (reference sequence). CDR3 in DNA: TGTGCCTGTAGTAGCTTCTCTCCTGGGTACGAGCAGTACTTC. Protein product: CACSSFSPGYEQYF.

This sequence joins TRBV20-1 and TRBJ1-2, with D hard to call. This CDR3 has 17 residues. Germline CDR1 is DFQATT and CDR2 is SNEGSKA (reference sequence). The germline V and J ends were trimmed by 0 bases and 0 bases, with 17 bases remaining between them. CDR3 DNA sequence: TGCAGTGCTAGAGATGCTGGGTTTGTCGGAGCTAACTATGGCTACACCTTC. As protein: CSARDAGFVGANYGYTF.

The chain links TRBV6-5 to TRBJ2-5; D might be TRBD1 (6 bases). From germline, CDR1 is MNHEY and CDR2 SVGAGI. The CDR3 runs to 14 residues. The ends were cut back, 0 bases at V and 5 bases at J, with 10 bases in the middle. The CDR3 bases are TGTGCCAGCAGTTACTCCAGGGGTTTGGAGACCCAGTACTTC. Its protein is CASSYSRGLETQYF.

This clonotype was seen many times. The V and J genes are TRBV12-5 and TRBJ2-3, with D possibly TRBD2 on 7 matching bases. This CDR3 has 15 amino acids. The germline CDR1 and CDR2 sequences are LGHNT and FRNRAP. Trimming took off 5 bases at V and 6 bases at J, with 18 bases between the two ends. CDR3 residues: CASGRGAEGSDTQYF. The CDR3 DNA follows: TGTGCTAGTGGTCGGGGGGCAGAAGGATCGGATACGCAGTATTTT.

The chain couples TRBV4-2 to TRBJ1-2; weak D call: TRBD1 (5 bases). The ends were cut back, 0 bases at V and 6 bases at J, with 14 bases in the middle. The germline CDR1 and CDR2 sequences are LGHNA and YNFKEQ. This CDR3 spans 15 amino acids. CDR3 residues: CASSQEFGGWHGYTF. CDR3 nucleotide sequence: TGTGCCAGCAGCCAAGAGTTTGGGGGTTGGCATGGCTACACCTTC.

This chain joins TRBV20-1 and TRBJ1-4; 9 positions match TRBD1. The V and J ends lost 0 bases and 8 bases, in that order; junction bases with no gene match: 10. The CDR3 loop spans 16 amino acids. From germline, CDR1 is DFQATT and CDR2 SNEGSKA (reference sequence). The CDR3 DNA is TGCAGTGCTAGAGATCCCTCGTGGGACAGGGCGGAAAAACTGTTTTTT. It encodes CSARDPSWDRAEKLFF.

A note on this clonotype: Since a much larger clone is just one base distant, this may be a read error. The rearrangement links TRBV19 to TRBJ2-2; TRBD2 aligns across 7 bases. This CDR3 has 19 amino acids. Looked up from germline, CDR1 is LNHDA and CDR2 is SQIVND (reference sequence). The V segment lost 0 bases and the J segment 4 bases; nucleotides outside the gene matches: 14. As DNA, the CDR3 is TGTGCCAGTAGTATAGACCCCTGGCTAGCGGAAGTTCGCACCGGGGAGCTGTTTTTT. Protein sequence: CASSIDPWLAEVRTGELFF.

The J gene is TRBJ1-1, the V gene TRBV30; 7 bases map to TRBD1. V dropped 1 base and J dropped 1; count of bases not matched to a gene: 3. The CDR3 is 14 residues long. Germline CDR1 reads GTSNPN; CDR2 reads SVGIG (reference sequence). The CDR3 reads CAWSEGAGNTEAFF. The CDR3 DNA reads TGTGCCTGGAGTGAGGGGGCAGGGAACACTGAAGCTTTCTTT.

This clonotype was found many times. The genes are TRBV5-6 and TRBJ2-7, with a possible D match to TRBD1 (6 bases). The CDR3 spans 13 residues. V was clipped by 4 bases and J by 1 base, with 9 bases between them. Germline V gene sequence: CDR1 SGHDT, CDR2 YYEEEE. The CDR3 loop is CASSGTRSYEQYF. The CDR3 bases are TGTGCCAGCAGCGGGACACGTTCCTACGAGCAGTACTTC.

The table lists this clonotype with many counts. This chain uses TRBV18 with TRBJ2-5, with D possibly matching TRBD1 (6 bases). Trimming took off 3 bases at V and 0 bases at J, with 11 bases between the two ends. The CDR3 has 15 residues. In germline, CDR1 is KGHSH, CDR2 LQKENI. The CDR3 DNA follows: TGTGCCAGCTCACCCACGACAGGTTACCAAGAGACCCAGTACTTC. Amino acids: CASSPTTGYQETQYF.

This clonotype was seen only a few times. The chain couples TRBV6-5 to TRBJ2-1; 8 bases match TRBD1. With 6 bases clipped from V and 8 bases from J, the junction kept 9 bases outside the gene matches. CDR1 is MNHEY and CDR2 is SVGAGI in the germline V gene. CDR3 size: 14 residues. The CDR3 sequence is CASSQQGDIDEQFF. CDR3 coding DNA: TGTGCCAGCAGCCAACAGGGGGATATCGATGAGCAGTTCTTC.

The chain links TRBV7-8 to TRBJ1-4; the D gene could be TRBD1 or TRBD2 (6 bases each). TRBJ2-2 matches the DNA end more closely, so the J call is doubtful. CDR1 is SGHVS and CDR2 is FQNEAQ in the germline V gene. This CDR3 comprises 14 residues. In nucleotides, the CDR3 is TGTGCCAGCAGCTTAGGGGGGGCTTTTGGGGAGCTGTTTTTT. Protein product: CASSLGGAFGELFF.

This clonotype was detected only a few times. A much larger clonotype is one base distant, so this may be a read error. The chain employs TRBV5-8 and TRBJ1-2; a weak D match, TRBD1 (6 bases). The germline V gene has CDR1 SGHTS and CDR2 YDEGEE. The CDR3 length is 15 residues. Trimming took off 3 bases at V and 3 bases at J, with 15 bases between the two ends. The CDR3 DNA sequence: TGTGCCAGCAGCTCGAACAGGGCGCGCGACTATGGCTACACCTTC. It is translated as CASSSNRARDYGYTF.

The chain carries TRBV20-1 and TRBJ2-5, with 9 bases aligning to TRBD2. The CDR3 spans 14 residues. The V and J ends lost 2 bases and 5 bases, in that order; junction bases with no gene match: 6. From germline, CDR1 is DFQATT and CDR2 SNEGSKA (reference sequence). DNA for the CDR3: TGCAGTGCTAGAAAAGCGGGGGGCCGTGAGACCCAGTACTTC. Translating it yields CSARKAGGRETQYF.

As for this clonotype: This may stem from a read error, because a much larger clone lies one nucleotide away. The rearrangement joins TRBV20-1 to TRBJ2-7; TRBD2 is a possible D gene (7 bases). CDR3 length: 16 amino acids. Germline V gene lookup returns CDR1 DFQATT and CDR2 SNEGSKA (reference sequence). Deletions cut 5 bases from V and 0 bases from J, with 20 bases between. The CDR3 DNA sequence: TGCAGTGCTCGGCACAGAGGGGGGGGATCCTCCTACGAGCAGTACTTC. It yields the protein CSARHRGGGSSYEQYF.

This clonotype was recorded many times. This rearrangement joins TRBV6-1 to TRBJ2-7; the match to TRBD2 covers 7 bases. Trimming took 1 base from V and 5 from J; bases not matched to a gene: 5. The CDR3 loop spans 14 amino acids. Germline lookup yields CDR1 MNHNS and CDR2 SASEGT. The CDR3 coding sequence is TGTGCCAGCAGTGAAGGGACTAGAAGCCACGAGCAGTACTTC. Translated, it gives CASSEGTRSHEQYF.

This clonotype has at least ten counts. This chain links TRBV2 with TRBJ1-2, with D perhaps matching TRBD1 (5 bases). The CDR3 covers 15 residues. The V gene's germline CDR1 is SNHLY and CDR2 FYNNEI. Trimming cost V 10 bases and J 5 bases, with 23 bases left between them. This chain's CDR3 is CATGEQGPIIYGYTF. The CDR3 DNA reads as TGTGCCACCGGGGAGCAGGGCCCAATCATATATGGCTACACCTTC.

Worth noting for this clonotype: One base away lies a much larger clone, so this may be a sequencing read error. This sequence joins TRBV12-3 or TRBV12-4 and TRBJ2-3; TRBD2 matches 8 bases. This CDR3 has 16 residues. The ends lost 6 bases at V and 5 bases at J; junction bases unmatched: 13. The chain's CDR3 is CASRPLHGRVKDTQYF. The CDR3 region has the DNA TGTGCCAGCAGGCCTCTTCACGGGAGGGTCAAAGATACGCAGTATTTT.